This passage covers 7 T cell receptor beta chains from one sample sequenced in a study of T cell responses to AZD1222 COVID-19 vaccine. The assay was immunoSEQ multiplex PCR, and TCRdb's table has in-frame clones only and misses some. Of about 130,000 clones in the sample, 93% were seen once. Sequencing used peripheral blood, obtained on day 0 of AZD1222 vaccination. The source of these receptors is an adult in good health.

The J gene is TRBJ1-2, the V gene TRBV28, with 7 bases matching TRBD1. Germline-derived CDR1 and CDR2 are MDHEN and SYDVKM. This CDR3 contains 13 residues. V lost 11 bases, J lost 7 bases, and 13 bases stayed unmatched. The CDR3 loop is CAVYRGIGSGYTF. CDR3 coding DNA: TGTGCCGTTTACAGGGGAATAGGTAGTGGCTACACCTTC.

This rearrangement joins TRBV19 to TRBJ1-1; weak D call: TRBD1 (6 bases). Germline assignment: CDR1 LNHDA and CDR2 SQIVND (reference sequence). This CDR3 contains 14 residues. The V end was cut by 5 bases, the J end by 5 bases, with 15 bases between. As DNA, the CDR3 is TGTGCCAGTAGTCCACAGGGCAGGGGAACTGAAGCTTTCTTT. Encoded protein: CASSPQGRGTEAFF.

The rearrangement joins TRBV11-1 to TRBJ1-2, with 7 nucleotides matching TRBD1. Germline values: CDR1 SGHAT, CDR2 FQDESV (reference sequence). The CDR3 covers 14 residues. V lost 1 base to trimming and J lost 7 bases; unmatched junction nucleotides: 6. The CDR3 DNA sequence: TGTGCCAGCAGCTTAGAAGGGGGCGATTCTGGCTACACCTTC. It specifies CASSLEGGDSGYTF.

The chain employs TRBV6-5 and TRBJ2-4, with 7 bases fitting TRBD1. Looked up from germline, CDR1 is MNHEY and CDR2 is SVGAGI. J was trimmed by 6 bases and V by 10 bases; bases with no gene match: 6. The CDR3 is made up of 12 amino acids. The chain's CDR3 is CATEGQVNIQYF. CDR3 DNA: TGTGCCACCGAAGGACAGGTAAACATTCAGTACTTC.

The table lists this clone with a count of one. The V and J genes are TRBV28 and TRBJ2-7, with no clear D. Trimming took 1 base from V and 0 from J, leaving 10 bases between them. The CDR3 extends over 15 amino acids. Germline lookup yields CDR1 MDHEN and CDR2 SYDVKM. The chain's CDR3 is CASSLSRLDSYEQYF. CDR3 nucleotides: TGTGCCAGCAGTTTATCCCGACTTGACTCCTACGAGCAGTACTTC. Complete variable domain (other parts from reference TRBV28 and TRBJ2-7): DVKVTQSSRYLVKRTGEKVFLECVQDMDHENMFWYRQDPGLGLRLIYFSYDVKMKEKGDIPEGYSVSREKKERFSLILESASTNQTSMYLCASSLSRLDSYEQYFGPGTRLTVT.

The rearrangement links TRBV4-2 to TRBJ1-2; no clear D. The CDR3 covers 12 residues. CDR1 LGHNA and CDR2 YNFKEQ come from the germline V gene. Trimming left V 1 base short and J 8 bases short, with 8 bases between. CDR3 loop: CASSQGDDGYTF. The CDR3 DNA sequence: TGTGCCAGCAGCCAAGGCGATGACGGCTACACCTTC.

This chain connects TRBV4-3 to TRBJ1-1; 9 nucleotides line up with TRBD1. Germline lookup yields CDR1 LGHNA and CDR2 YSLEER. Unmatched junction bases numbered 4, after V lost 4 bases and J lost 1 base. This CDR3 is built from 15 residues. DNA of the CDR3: TGCGCCAGCAGCCCCCGGGGACAGGGGAACACTGAAGCTTTCTTT. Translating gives CASSPRGQGNTEAFF.